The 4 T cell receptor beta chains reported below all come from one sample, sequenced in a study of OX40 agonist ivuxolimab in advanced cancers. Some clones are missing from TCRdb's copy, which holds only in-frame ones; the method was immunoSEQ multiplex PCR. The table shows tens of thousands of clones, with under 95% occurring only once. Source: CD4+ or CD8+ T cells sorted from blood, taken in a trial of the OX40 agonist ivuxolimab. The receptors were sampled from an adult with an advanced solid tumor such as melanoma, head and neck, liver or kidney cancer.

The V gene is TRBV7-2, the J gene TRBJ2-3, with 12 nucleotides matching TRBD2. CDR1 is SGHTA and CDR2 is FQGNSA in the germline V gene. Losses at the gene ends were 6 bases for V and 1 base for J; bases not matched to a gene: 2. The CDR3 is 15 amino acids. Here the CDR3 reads CASRRTSGGTDTQYF. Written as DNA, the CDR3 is TGTGCCAGCAGACGGACTAGCGGGGGCACAGATACGCAGTATTTT. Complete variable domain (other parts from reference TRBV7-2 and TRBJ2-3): GAGVSQSPSNKVTEKGKDVELRCDPISGHTALYWYRQSLGQGLEFLIYFQGNSAPDKSGLPSDRFSAERTGGSVSTLTIQRTQQEDSAVYLCASRRTSGGTDTQYFGPGTRLTVL.

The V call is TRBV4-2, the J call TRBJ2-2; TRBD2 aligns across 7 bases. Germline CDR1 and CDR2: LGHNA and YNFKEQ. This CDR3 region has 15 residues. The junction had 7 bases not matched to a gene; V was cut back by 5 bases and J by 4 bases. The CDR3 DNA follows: TGTGCCAGCAGCGTCGGGACTACGCTCACCGGGGAGCTGTTTTTT. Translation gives CASSVGTTLTGELFF.

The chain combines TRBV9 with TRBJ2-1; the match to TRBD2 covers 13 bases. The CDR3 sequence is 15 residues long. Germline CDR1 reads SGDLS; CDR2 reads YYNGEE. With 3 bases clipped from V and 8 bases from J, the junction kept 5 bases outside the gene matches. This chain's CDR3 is CASSARTSGSYEQFF. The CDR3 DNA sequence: TGTGCCAGCAGCGCCCGGACTAGCGGGAGCTATGAGCAGTTCTTC.

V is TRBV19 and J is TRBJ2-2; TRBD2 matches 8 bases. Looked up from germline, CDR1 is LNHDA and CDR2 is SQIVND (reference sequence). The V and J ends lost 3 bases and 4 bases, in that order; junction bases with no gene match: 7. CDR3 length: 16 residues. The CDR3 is CASSIWREEFTGELFF. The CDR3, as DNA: TGTGCCAGTAGTATTTGGCGGGAGGAGTTCACCGGGGAGCTGTTTTTT.